The following is a T cell receptor (beta chain) sequence with its context. The antigen is not known. Ipilimumab-mediated CTLA-4 blockade plus focal radiation was given to patients having chemo-refractory metastatic non-small-cell lung cancer. These data come from a study of radiotherapy plus CTLA-4 blockade in lung cancer. Background on the study: About 17% of enrolled patients responded objectively, and roughly 31% had disease control. Broader study findings: Peripheral blood showed expansion of tumor-derived TCR clones after radiotherapy and ipilimumab. How blood T cell clones changed early, along with interferon-beta, reportedly forecast response best.

Only in-frame clones appear in the TCRdb table, and some are missing; sequencing was by immunoSEQ multiplex PCR. This table has tens of thousands of clones, roughly three quarters appearing once. Germline lookup yields CDR1 SGHVS and CDR2 FQNEAQ. CDR3 length: 11 amino acids. Deletions cut 5 bases from V and 10 bases from J, with 11 bases between. The sequence derives from a human donor with non-small cell lung cancer who had a complete response to radiotherapy plus ipilimumab. V is TRBV7-8 and J is TRBJ1-2; perhaps TRBD1 as D (6 bases). The sample here was peripheral blood, taken from a patient treated with radiotherapy plus ipilimumab. Written as DNA, the CDR3 is TGTGCCAGCAGCACCAGGGGAGTCTACACCTTC. Amino acid sequence: CASSTRGVYTF.